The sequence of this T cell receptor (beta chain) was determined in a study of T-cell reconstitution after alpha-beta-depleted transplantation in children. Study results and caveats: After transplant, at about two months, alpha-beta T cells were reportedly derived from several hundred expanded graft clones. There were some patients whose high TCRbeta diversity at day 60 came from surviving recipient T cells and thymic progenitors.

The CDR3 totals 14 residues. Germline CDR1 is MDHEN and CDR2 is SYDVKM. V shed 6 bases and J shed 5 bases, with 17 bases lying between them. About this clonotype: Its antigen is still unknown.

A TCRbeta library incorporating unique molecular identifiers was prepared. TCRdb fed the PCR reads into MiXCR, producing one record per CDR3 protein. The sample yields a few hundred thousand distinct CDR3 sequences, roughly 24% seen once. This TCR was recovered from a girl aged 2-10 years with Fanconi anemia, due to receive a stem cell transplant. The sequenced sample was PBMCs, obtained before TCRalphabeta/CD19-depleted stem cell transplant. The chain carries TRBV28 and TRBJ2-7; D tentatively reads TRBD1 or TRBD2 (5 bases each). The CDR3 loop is CASRQGWDVDEQYF. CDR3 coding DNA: TGTGCCAGCAGGCAGGGATGGGACGTCGACGAGCAGTACTTC. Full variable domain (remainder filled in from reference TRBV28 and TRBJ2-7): DVKVTQSSRYLVKRTGEKVFLECVQDMDHENMFWYRQDPGLGLRLIYFSYDVKMKEKGDIPEGYSVSREKKERFSLILESASTNQTSMYLCASRQGWDVDEQYFGPGTRLTVT.